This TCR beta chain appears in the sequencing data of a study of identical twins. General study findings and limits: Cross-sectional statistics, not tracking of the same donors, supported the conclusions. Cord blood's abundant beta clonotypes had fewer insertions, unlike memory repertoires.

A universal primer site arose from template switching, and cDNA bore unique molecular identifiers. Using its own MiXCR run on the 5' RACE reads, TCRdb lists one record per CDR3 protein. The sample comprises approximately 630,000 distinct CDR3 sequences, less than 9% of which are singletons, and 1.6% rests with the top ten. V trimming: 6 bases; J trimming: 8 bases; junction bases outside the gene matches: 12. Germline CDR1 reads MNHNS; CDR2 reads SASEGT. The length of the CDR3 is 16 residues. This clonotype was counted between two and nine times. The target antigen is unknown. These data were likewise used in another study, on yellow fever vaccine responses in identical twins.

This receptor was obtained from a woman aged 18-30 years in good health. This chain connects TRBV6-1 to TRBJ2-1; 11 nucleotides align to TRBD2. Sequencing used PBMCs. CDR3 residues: CASRTRGTSGDYEQFF. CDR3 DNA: TGTGCCAGCAGGACGAGAGGGACTAGCGGCGACTATGAGCAGTTCTTC.